This TCR beta chain derives from a study of cytomegalovirus exposure and HLA in healthy donors (dated by TCRdb to between 2016 and 2019). Some background on the complete study: In an earlier analysis of 550 to 750 of the donors, around 300 Gb of sequence data and 117 million unique TCR beta sequences from about 190 million T cells were reported. The study aimed to test whether cataloging public T cell receptors could reveal signatures of past pathogen exposure. Rather than drawing on any new phenotypic data, the later analysis identified candidate immune exposures from TCR beta sequences and the way those sequences occurred across donors. The study combined high-throughput TCR immunosequencing, statistical association of individual TCRs with disease status, and machine learning to predict cytomegalovirus infection status. The T cell repertoires of under 750 subjects were profiled by immunosequencing and related to cytomegalovirus serostatus. In addition to the first cohort of 666 subjects, a separate validation cohort of about 120 different subjects was used. The number of typed donors differed by locus: roughly 629-640 for A, B, C, DRB1 and DQB1; approximately 520 for DQA1; 600 to 610 for DPA1; and about 470 for DPB1. To study patterns of TCR occurrence, a later analysis re-analyzed previously published TCR beta repertoires from hundreds of donors and added high-resolution HLA genotyping. To decide whether each TCR beta V gene segment behaved as functional or pseudogenic, an earlier analysis of some 600 of the donors relied on high-throughput TCR beta sequencing. Roughly 300 gigabases of sequencing data and approximately 85 million unique TCR sequences were included in an early release covering roughly 700 HLA-typed donors. Every repertoire in the discovery cohort had been generated on one and the same sequencing platform. Both class I and class II loci were covered by HLA typing, at four-digit resolution. Among about 410 genotyped donors of the cohort, an average of around 250,000 unique TCR beta nucleotide sequences was sequenced per donor, of which about 19% were non-productive. Several DR-DQ haplotypes were handled as single units for association and clustering, since linkage in the cohort was strong. Genome-wide SNP genotypes for about three fifths of the 666 donors were used in a later genetic analysis, which treated that subset as a discovery cohort. Of the roughly 390 genotyped donors, 65% to 90% fell in the genetic ancestry cluster associated with self-reported Caucasian donors. Donor age, sex, ethnicity and CMV serostatus were collected together with the repertoire data. Overall study results and their limits: According to a later genetic analysis, donors in an Asian-associated ancestry cluster had fewer N-insertions in productive TCRs than the roughly 700-donor mean. According to a later analysis, most CMV-associated TCR beta chains appeared to be HLA-restricted, and the HLA associations seemed to be driven largely by CMV exposure. Linkage disequilibrium might explain the correlated functional status among segregating V segments, but an unknown experimental factor could not be excluded. In a later analysis, the rate of TCR association differed among HLA loci, with DRB1 alleles having the most associated TCRs and HLA-C alleles having the fewest. A further reported finding was that TCR beta sequences accurately predicted the HLA-A and HLA-B alleles for most subjects in the first cohort. Most TCR sequences were observed very rarely across donors, whereas some public TCRs were present in many individuals. Presence/absence analyses assumed roughly uniform sequencing depth across donors, an assumption that may not hold. The earlier analysis of some 560 of the donors excluded 15 to 20 rarely observed V segments, including chromosome 9 orphons, because counts were too low. A cluster of highly shared sequence variants was judged likely to represent a technical artifact of the sequencing pipeline. The classifier was reported to diagnose cytomegalovirus status with high specificity and sensitivity in both the original and validation cohorts. Because the 87-base-pair reads could not distinguish some IMGT-functional V segments, including TRBV6-2 and TRBV6-3, those segments were excluded. The only immune exposure information available for the cohort was CMV serostatus. Because HLA typing was missing for some donors at each locus, association tests included only the typed subset. According to the authors, the approach could potentially be generalized to other disease states and immunological phenotypes. In a later analysis, HLA-associated TCR beta chains showed more clonal expansion and lower generation probabilities than non-associated chains that were equally common. V-gene and J-gene trimming of TCR beta chains was associated with a missense DCLRE1C variant in a later genetic analysis, and the association was replicated in an independent cohort. A later analysis associated 16,951 TCR beta sequences with specific HLA alleles at a false discovery rate of 0.05. According to a later analysis, parvovirus B19, influenza, CMV and Epstein-Barr virus appeared linked to several top co-occurrence clusters. When HLA alleles, especially DR and DQ, strongly co-occurred, TCR associations were difficult to assign to individual alleles. This cohort had only TCR beta chains sequenced, and the lack of alpha or paired-chain data limited which features could be detected. In an earlier analysis of roughly 560 of the donors, most TCR beta V segments were observed in productive rearrangements about 87% or about 30% of the time, broadly matching IMGT annotations. The study listed 170 or so TCR beta chains as associated with cytomegalovirus. In vitro tests confirmed that a few of the cytomegalovirus-associated TCR beta chains recognize cytomegalovirus antigens.

For this clone: What antigen it recognizes has not been identified. Its ends do not fully match the called genes, so a read error is possible.

In total, approximately 690 healthy bone marrow donors made up the cohort. At the time of sampling, all cohort members were nominally healthy, though unrecorded immune exposures were likely present. The donor was CMV seronegative and belonged to the group of several hundred seronegative cohort members. Every donor gave a peripheral blood sample, and the peripheral blood mononuclear cells from that sample were used for TCR beta sequencing. Genomic DNA was extracted from the blood cell samples with the Qiagen DNeasy Blood Extraction Kit. Library preparation was by the immunoSEQ multiplex PCR assay. For the multiplex PCR, a mixture combining 60 forward primers for TCR Vbeta segments and 13 reverse primers for TCR Jbeta segments was used. Amplification of the CDR3 region of rearranged TCR beta genes was performed with a multiplex PCR assay on genomic DNA. Amplified TCR beta libraries were sequenced as 87-base-pair reads on the Illumina HiSeq System. The authors' analysis ran thus. A later analysis counted about 80 million unique TCR beta chains across the 640 or so repertoires, and some 12 million of these chains were shared by at least two donors. Raw reads were error-corrected and collapsed into unique sequences by a nearest-neighbor algorithm in which closely related sequences were merged to remove PCR and sequencing errors. V, D and J gene segments were assigned by aligning CDR3 sequences to IMGT reference sequences. Each retained sequence needed at least a six-nucleotide match to both a V gene segment and a J gene segment. A rearrangement was called productive if the CDR3 had no stop codons and remained in frame with V and J, and every other rearrangement was called non-productive. Following IMGT convention, CDR3 was defined as the stretch from the second conserved V-encoded cysteine up to the conserved J-encoded phenylalanine. In an earlier analysis of roughly 610 of the donors, sequences lacking an unambiguous match to a single V gene segment were excluded. An earlier analysis of several hundred of the donors called V segments functional above 56.7% productive rearrangements and segregating when the between-donor standard deviation exceeded 5%. A statistical classification framework was built for diagnosing cytomegalovirus status from the catalog of TCR beta chain sequences. In a later analysis, V and J genes were assigned by comparing TCR nucleotide sequences against IMGT/GENE-DB human TR gene sequences. A later analysis assigned CDR3 sequences and most-parsimonious VDJ recombination scenarios with the TCRdist pipeline. In a later analysis, every TCR beta chain was defined by the combination of its CDR3 amino acid sequence and its V-gene family, and reads without a unique V-gene family were dropped. In a later analysis, 500 to 700 highly shared, low-generation-probability nucleotide sequences were removed to address suspected cross-contamination and a sequencing artifact. In a later analysis, a clonal expansion index for each public chain was calculated from normalized within-repertoire ranks of inferred template counts. A later analysis computed generation probabilities with a VDJ recombination model fitted to out-of-frame rearrangements, and checked the results against IGoR. In a later analysis, hypergeometric tests were used to score TCR-TCR, TCR-HLA and TCR-CMV co-occurrence, with a repertoire-size bias correction applied to TCR pairs. To estimate false discovery rates, a later analysis permuted the HLA or CMV assignments 20 times. In a later analysis, co-occurring TCRs were grouped using DBSCAN, and TCRdist sequence similarity was added for clustering within HLA-allele-positive subsets. For co-occurrence clustering, repertoires with fewer than 30,000 or more than 120,000 public chains were excluded, along with about five repertoires with anomalous nucleotide sharing. In its TCRdb copy, this immuneACCESS table keeps in-frame sequences only and misses some clones. Where compared with another copy, unresolved V genes explain less than half of these, and the others have no known cause. The D gene and trimming were derived from the DNA, and the V and J assignments and clone size from that table. The sample has approximately 150,000 clones on record, 75% to 80% of them singletons. The ten largest clones represent over 0.6% of the sample.

CDR1 SEHNR and CDR2 FQNEAQ were looked up in the germline V gene (reference sequence). The CDR3 measures 14 amino acids from cysteine to phenylalanine. CDR3 DNA is the only sequence kept; it has 42 bases, read in frame from the first base. What was sequenced was PBMCs. This clonotype originated in a male donor in good health and CMV-seronegative. The rearranged segments are TRBV7-9 and TRBJ1-1; TRBD1 agrees with 8 junctional bases. The bases are TGTTCCAGCATGCTGGACAGGGCTAGCACTGAAGCTTTCTTT. This gives the protein CSSMLDRASTEAFF. When the CDR3 is completed using the reference TRBV7-9 and TRBJ1-1 genes on either side, the full variable domain is DTGVSQNPRHKITKRGQNVTFRCDPISEHNRLYWYRQTLGQGPEFLTYFQNEAQLEKSRLLSDRFSAERPKGSFSTLEIQRTEQGDSAMYLCSSMLDRASTEAFFGQGTRLTVV.